These T cell receptor beta chains were read from a single sample in a study of blood T cell repertoires in COVID-19. The protocol was immunoSEQ multiplex PCR, while the TCRdb copy is restricted to in-frame clones and leaves out a portion. The profile shows 160,000 or so clones, roughly four fifths of them singletons. The specimen sequenced was peripheral blood. These receptors came from a human donor in a cohort sampled during active COVID-19. The CDR3 runs from the conserved cysteine through the conserved F or W. Each record gives: V gene, D gene, J gene, clone size, CDR3 protein, CDR3 DNA. D genes are given only for firm matches. Clone size is shown for a subset of rows, as once, few, many or a class of expanded clone.

TRBV4-1	TRBD2	TRBJ2-1	.	CASSPRTSGINEQFF	TGCGCCAGCAGTCCACGGACTAGCGGGATCAATGAGCAGTTCTTC
TRBV11-2	TRBD1	TRBJ1-3	.	CASSLGGGQVSGNTIYF	TGTGCCAGCAGCTTAGGGGGTGGACAGGTCTCTGGAAACACCATATATTTT
TRBV11-2	TRBD1	TRBJ2-1	few	CASSFTGGNEQFF	TGTGCCAGCAGCTTTACAGGGGGCAATGAGCAGTTCTTC
TRBV27	.	TRBJ2-1	.	CASSFYGQSYNEQFF	TGTGCCAGCAGCTTCTACGGACAGTCCTACAATGAGCAGTTCTTC
TRBV7-8	.	TRBJ2-6	.	CASSFQIRGISGANVLTF	TGTGCCAGCAGCTTCCAGATTAGGGGAATCTCTGGGGCCAACGTCCTGACTTTC
TRBV10-3	TRBD2	TRBJ2-2	.	CAISPKSGGRTGELFF	TGTGCCATCAGCCCAAAGTCGGGAGGGAGGACCGGGGAGCTGTTTTTT
TRBV5-4	TRBD1	TRBJ2-1	.	CASRYGTGYNEQFF	TGTGCCAGCAGGTACGGGACAGGGTATAATGAGCAGTTCTTC
TRBV6-2/TRBV6-3	.	TRBJ1-5	.	CASSYGTPYSNQPQHF	TGTGCCAGCAGTTACGGGACACCCTATAGCAATCAGCCCCAGCATTTT
TRBV19	.	TRBJ1-1	.	CASSIRGNTEAFF	TGTGCCAGTAGTATAAGAGGGAACACTGAAGCTTTCTTT
TRBV6-6	.	TRBJ1-5	.	CASRPGEASNQPQHF	TGTGCCAGCCGTCCGGGGGAAGCTAGCAATCAGCCCCAGCATTTT
TRBV7-9	.	TRBJ2-3	once	CASSSRGLAIDTDTQYF	TGTGCCAGCAGTTCACGAGGTCTAGCTATCGACACAGATACGCAGTATTTT
TRBV5-5	TRBD1	TRBJ2-2	once	CASSLGQGGTGELFF	TGTGCCAGCAGCTTAGGACAGGGAGGCACCGGGGAGCTGTTTTTT
TRBV6-5	TRBD1	TRBJ1-3	.	CASSYFSGGADTIYF	TGTGCCAGCAGTTACTTTTCAGGGGGCGCGGACACCATATATTTT
TRBV27	TRBD2	TRBJ2-7	.	CASSFSSGTSYEQYF	TGTGCCAGCAGTTTCAGTAGCGGGACCTCCTACGAGCAGTACTTC
TRBV19	TRBD1	TRBJ1-5	.	CASSIGDRGNQPQHF	TGTGCCAGTAGTATAGGGGACAGGGGCAATCAGCCCCAGCATTTT
TRBV27	TRBD2	TRBJ2-7	.	CASSPGGVSSYEQYF	TGTGCCAGCAGCCCCGGGGGGGTTAGCTCCTACGAGCAGTACTTC